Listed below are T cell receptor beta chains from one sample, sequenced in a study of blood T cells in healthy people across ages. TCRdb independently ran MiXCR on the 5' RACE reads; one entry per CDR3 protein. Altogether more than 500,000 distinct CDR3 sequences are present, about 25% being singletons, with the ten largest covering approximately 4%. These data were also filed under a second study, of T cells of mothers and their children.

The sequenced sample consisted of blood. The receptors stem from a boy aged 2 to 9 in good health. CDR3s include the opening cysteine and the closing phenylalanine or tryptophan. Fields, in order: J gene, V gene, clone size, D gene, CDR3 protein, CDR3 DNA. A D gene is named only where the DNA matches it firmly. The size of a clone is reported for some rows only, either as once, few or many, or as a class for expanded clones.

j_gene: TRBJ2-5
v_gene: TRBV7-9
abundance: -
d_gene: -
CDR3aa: CASSFLGMRETQYF
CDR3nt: TGTGCCAGCAGCTTCCTTGGTATGAGAGAGACCCAGTACTTC

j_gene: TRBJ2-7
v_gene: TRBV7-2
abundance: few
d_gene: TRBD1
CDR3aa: CASEDRGYEQYF
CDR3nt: TGTGCCAGCGAAGACAGGGGTTACGAGCAGTACTTC

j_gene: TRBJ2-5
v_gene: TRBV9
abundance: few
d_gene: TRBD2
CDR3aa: CASSPRLAHQETQYF
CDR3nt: TGTGCCAGCAGCCCCAGACTAGCGCACCAAGAGACCCAGTACTTC

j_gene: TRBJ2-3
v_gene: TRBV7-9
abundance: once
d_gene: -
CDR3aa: CASSRSPIGGPDTQYF
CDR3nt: TGTGCCAGCAGTCGTAGTCCGATTGGGGGTCCAGATACGCAGTATTTT

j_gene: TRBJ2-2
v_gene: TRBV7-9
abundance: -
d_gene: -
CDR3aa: CASSRVVADAGELFF
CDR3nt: TGTGCCAGCAGCCGCGTGGTAGCGGACGCCGGGGAGCTGTTTTTT

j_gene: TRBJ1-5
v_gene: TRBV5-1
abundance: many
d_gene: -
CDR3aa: CASSLNQPQHF
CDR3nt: TGCGCCAGCAGCTTGAATCAGCCCCAGCATTTT

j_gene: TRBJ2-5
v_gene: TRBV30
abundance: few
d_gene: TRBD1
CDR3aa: CAWSVGTGTQETQYF
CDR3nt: TGTGCCTGGAGCGTCGGGACAGGGACCCAAGAGACCCAGTACTTC

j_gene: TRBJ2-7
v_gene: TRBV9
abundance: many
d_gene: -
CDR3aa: CASSVSPGAAYEQYF
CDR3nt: TGTGCCAGCAGCGTAAGTCCGGGAGCGGCCTACGAGCAGTACTTC

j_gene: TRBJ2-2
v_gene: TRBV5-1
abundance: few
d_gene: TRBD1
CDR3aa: CASSSGDRNTGELFF
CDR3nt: TGCGCCAGCAGCTCCGGGGACAGGAACACCGGGGAGCTGTTTTTT

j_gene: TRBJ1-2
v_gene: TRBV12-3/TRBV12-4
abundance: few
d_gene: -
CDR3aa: CASSFGGYGYTF
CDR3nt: TGTGCCAGCAGTTTCGGGGGCTATGGCTACACCTTC

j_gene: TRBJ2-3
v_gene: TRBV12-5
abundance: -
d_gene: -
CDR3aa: CASGLPLTDTQYF
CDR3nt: TGTGCTAGTGGTTTGCCTCTCACAGATACGCAGTATTTT

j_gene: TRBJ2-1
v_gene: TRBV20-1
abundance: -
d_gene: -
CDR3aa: CSASDMGSKEQFF
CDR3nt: TGCAGTGCTAGCGATATGGGGAGTAAGGAGCAGTTCTTC

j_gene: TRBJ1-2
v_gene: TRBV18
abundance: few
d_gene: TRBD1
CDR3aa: CASSPGDRVYGYTF
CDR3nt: TGTGCCAGCTCACCAGGCGACAGGGTCTATGGCTACACCTTC

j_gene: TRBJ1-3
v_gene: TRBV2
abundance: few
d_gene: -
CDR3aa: CASSPQGGSGNTIYF
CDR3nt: TGTGCCAGCAGTCCACAGGGCGGATCTGGCAACACCATATATTTT

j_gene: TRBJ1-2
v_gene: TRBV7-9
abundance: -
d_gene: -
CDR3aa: CASSLERNYGYTF
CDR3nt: TGTGCCAGCAGCTTAGAGAGGAACTATGGCTACACCTTC

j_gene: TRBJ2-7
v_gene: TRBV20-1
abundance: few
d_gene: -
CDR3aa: CSARKLTDLYEQYF
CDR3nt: TGCAGTGCTAGGAAGCTGACAGACCTCTACGAGCAGTACTTC

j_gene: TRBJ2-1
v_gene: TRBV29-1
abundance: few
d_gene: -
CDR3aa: CSADPGNNEQFF
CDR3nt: TGCAGCGCCGACCCAGGGAACAATGAGCAGTTCTTC

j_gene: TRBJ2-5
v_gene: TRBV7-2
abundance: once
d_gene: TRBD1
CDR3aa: CASSSPGQGIETQYF
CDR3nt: TGTGCCAGCAGCTCCCCGGGACAGGGCATAGAGACCCAGTACTTC

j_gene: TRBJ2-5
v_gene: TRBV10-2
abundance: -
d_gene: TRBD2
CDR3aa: CASSVTSGVVETQYF
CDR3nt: TGCGCCAGCAGTGTGACTAGCGGGGTGGTGGAGACCCAGTACTTC

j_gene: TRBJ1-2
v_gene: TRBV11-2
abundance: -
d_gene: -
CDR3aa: CASSLSHGLTGYYYGYTF
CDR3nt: TGTGCCAGCAGCTTAAGCCACGGGTTAACAGGCTATTACTATGGCTACACCTTC

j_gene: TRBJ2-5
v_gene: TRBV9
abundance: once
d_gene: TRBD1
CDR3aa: CASSVDAGTGGIETQYF
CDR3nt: TGTGCCAGCAGCGTAGACGCCGGGACAGGGGGCATAGAGACCCAGTACTTC

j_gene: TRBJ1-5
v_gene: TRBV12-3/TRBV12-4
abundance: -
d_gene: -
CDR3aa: CAGSLGHSANQPRHF
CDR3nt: TGTGCCGGCAGTTTAGGTCACAGCGCCAATCAGCCCCGGCATTTT